The rows below give T cell receptor beta chains drawn from one sample of a study of tumor-infiltrating lymphocytes in primary liver carcinoma. From the multiplex PCR reads, TCRdb called clonotypes with MiXCR, one entry per CDR3 protein. The sample lists just under 95,000 distinct CDR3 sequences, around 68% seen once, with around 30% in the top ten. Sequences were obtained from tumor-adjacent normal liver tissue. The receptor set was obtained from a man aged 35-49 years with primary liver carcinoma and hepatitis B virus infection. Each CDR3 is given without its conserved first and last residue. Fields, in order: V gene, CDR3 protein.

v_call: TRBV10-3; cdr3_aa: AIGGTDNSPLH
v_call: TRBV7-8; cdr3_aa: ASSLALSTSWYEQY
v_call: TRBV15; cdr3_aa: ATSRDPPAASNQPQH
v_call: TRBV11-2; cdr3_aa: ASNSLADIGEQY
v_call: TRBV5-1; cdr3_aa: ASSSYLTGGGYEQY
v_call: TRBV6-5; cdr3_aa: SSRRGVRETYEQY
v_call: TRBV11-3; cdr3_aa: ASSLESNTGELF
v_call: TRBV11-2; cdr3_aa: ASSLDGLAGAGEQL
v_call: TRBV7-2; cdr3_aa: ASSLSPSSYEQY
v_call: TRBV11-3; cdr3_aa: ASTLCRANTEAF
v_call: TRBV29-1; cdr3_aa: SVSAGNNSPLH
v_call: TRBV6-5; cdr3_aa: ASSWDRSPYEQY
v_call: TRBV11-2; cdr3_aa: ASSLFGGSAGELF
v_call: TRBV28; cdr3_aa: ASTSRWLAGGSSDTGGLF
v_call: TRBV11-2; cdr3_aa: ASSLGPGAQTEAL
v_call: TRBV29-1; cdr3_aa: SLLNGFRNNEQF
v_call: TRBV6-1; cdr3_aa: AVKGPGGNTGELF
v_call: TRBV7-8; cdr3_aa: ARGPQSSSYNEQF
v_call: TRBV11-1; cdr3_aa: ASSTPPEVRKDFQETQY
v_call: TRBV11-2; cdr3_aa: ASSQDYGIRSSYEHY
v_call: TRBV29-1; cdr3_aa: SVEVRTNEQY
v_call: TRBV10-2; cdr3_aa: ASGTGGDNQLL
v_call: TRBV6-5; cdr3_aa: PSSLYGQGDSTEAF
v_call: TRBV11-3; cdr3_aa: ASSSRGNTNGQF
v_call: TRBV7-9; cdr3_aa: ASSLVLGEQY